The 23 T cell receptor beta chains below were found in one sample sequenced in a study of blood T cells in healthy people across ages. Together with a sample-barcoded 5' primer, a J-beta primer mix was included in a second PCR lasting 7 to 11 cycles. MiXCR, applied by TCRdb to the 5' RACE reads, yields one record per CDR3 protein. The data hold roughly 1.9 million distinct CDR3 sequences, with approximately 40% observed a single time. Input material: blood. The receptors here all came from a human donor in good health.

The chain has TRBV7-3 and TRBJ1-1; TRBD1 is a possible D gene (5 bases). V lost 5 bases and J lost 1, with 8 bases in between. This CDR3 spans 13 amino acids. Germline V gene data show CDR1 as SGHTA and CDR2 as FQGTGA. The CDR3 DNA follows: TGTGCCAGCAGCGTCAGGGAGAACACTGAAGCTTTCTTT. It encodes CASSVRENTEAFF.

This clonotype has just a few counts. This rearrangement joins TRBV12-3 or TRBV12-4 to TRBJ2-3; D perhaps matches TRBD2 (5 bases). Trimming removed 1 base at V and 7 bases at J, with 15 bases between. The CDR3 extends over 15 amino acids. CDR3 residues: CASSLGPGSTHTQYF. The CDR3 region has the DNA TGTGCCAGCAGTTTAGGCCCGGGGTCCACGCATACGCAGTATTTT.

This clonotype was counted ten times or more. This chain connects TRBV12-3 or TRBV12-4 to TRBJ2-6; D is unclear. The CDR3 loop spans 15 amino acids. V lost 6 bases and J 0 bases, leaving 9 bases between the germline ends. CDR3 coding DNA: TGTGCCAGCAGCTTTTCGGGCTCTGGGGCCAACGTCCTGACTTTC. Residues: CASSFSGSGANVLTF.

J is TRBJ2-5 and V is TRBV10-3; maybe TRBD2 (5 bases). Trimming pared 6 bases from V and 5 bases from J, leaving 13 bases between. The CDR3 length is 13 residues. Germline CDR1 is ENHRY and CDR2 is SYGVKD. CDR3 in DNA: TGTGCCATCAGCTCCGGGGAGTGGGAGACCCAGTACTTC. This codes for CAISSGEWETQYF.

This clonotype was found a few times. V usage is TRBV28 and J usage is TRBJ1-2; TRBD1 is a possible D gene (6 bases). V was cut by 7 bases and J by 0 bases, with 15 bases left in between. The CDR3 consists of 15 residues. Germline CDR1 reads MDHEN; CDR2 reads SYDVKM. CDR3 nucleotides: TGTGCCAGCACCAAATCGACAGGTCCTAACTATGGCTACACCTTC. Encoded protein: CASTKSTGPNYGYTF.

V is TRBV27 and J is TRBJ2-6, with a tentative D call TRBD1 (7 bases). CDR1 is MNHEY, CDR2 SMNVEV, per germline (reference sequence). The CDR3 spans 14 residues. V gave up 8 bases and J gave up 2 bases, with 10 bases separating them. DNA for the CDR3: TGTGCCAGCGCGGGGACAGCTGGGGCCAACGTCCTGACTTTC. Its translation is CASAGTAGANVLTF.

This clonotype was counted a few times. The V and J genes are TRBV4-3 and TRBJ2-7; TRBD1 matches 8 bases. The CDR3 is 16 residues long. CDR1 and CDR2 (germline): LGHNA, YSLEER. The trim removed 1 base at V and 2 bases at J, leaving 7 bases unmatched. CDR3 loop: CASSQGIGTGPYEQYF. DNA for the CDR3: TGCGCCAGCAGCCAAGGGATAGGGACAGGCCCCTACGAGCAGTACTTC.

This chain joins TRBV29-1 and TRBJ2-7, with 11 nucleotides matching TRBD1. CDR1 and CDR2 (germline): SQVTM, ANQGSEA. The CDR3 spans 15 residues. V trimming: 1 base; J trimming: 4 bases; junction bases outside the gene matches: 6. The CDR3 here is CSVEVDRGLGYEQYF. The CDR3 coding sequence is TGCAGCGTTGAAGTGGACAGGGGGCTCGGTTACGAGCAGTACTTC.

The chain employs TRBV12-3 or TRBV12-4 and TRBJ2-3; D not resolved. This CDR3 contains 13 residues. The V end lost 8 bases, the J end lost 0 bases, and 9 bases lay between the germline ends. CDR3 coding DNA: TGTGCCAGCGTCGGCAATAGCACAGATACGCAGTATTTT. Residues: CASVGNSTDTQYF.

The CDR3 nucleotides read TGTGCCAGCAGTTTAGGGACAGGGATGCATACGCAGTATTTT. Amino acid sequence: CASSLGTGMHTQYF. The genes are TRBV28 and TRBJ2-3; TRBD1 agrees at 9 bases. The germline CDR1 and CDR2 sequences are MDHEN and SYDVKM. This CDR3 has 14 amino acids. J gave up 7 bases and V 2 bases, and 4 bases lay outside the gene matches.

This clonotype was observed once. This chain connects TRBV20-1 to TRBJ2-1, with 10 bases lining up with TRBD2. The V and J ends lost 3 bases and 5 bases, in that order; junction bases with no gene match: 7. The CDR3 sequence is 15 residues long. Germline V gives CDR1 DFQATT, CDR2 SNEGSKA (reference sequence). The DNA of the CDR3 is TGCAGTGCTAGCCTGAGCGGGGGGGCCGACAATGAGCAGTTCTTC. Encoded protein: CSASLSGGADNEQFF.

The CDR3 DNA is TGTGCCGCCCGGACCTATAATCAGCCCCAGCATTTT. Protein: CAARTYNQPQHF. The chain joins TRBV10-3 to TRBJ1-5; D unclear. The ends were cut back, 11 bases at V and 4 bases at J, with 12 bases in the middle. The CDR3 is 12 residues long. Germline loops: CDR1 ENHRY, CDR2 SYGVKD.

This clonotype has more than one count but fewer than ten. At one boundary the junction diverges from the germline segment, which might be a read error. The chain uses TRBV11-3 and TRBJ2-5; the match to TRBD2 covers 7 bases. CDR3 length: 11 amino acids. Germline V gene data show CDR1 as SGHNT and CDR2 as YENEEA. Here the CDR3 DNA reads TGTGCCAGCACCTTACGGGACTACTCGTACTTC. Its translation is CASTLRDYSYF.

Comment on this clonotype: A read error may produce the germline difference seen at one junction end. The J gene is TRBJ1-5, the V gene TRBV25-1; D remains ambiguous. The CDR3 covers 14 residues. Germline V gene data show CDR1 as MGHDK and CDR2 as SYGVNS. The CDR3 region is CASSSVGVNRPQHF. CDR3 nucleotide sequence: TGTGCCAGCAGCTCCGTCGGGGTCAATCGGCCCCAGCATTTT.

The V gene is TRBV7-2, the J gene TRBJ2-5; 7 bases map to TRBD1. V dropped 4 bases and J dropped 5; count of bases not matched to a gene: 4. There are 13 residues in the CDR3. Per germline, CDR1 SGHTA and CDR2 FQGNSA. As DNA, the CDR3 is TGTGCCAGCAGCTACAGGGGTTTTGAGACCCAGTACTTC. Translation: CASSYRGFETQYF.

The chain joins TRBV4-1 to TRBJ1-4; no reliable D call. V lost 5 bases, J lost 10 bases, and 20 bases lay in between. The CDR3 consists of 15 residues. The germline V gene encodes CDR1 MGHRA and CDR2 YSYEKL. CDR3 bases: TGCGCCAGCAGCGAGCCGGGCTATCGAATGGGAAAACTGTTTTTT. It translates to CASSEPGYRMGKLFF.

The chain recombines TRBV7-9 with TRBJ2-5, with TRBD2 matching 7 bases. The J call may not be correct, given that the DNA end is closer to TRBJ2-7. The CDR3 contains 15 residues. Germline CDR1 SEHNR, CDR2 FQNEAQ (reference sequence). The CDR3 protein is CASSHRWGGSGEQYF. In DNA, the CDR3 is TGTGCCAGCAGCCATCGTTGGGGGGGGTCGGGCGAGCAGTACTTC.

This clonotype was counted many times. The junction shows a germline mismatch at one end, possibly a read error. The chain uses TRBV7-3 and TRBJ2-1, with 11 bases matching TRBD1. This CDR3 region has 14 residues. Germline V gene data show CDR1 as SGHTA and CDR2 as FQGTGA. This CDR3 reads CASSLGQGENEQFF. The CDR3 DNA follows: TGCGCCAGCAGCTTGGGACAGGGGGAAAATGAGCAGTTCTTC.

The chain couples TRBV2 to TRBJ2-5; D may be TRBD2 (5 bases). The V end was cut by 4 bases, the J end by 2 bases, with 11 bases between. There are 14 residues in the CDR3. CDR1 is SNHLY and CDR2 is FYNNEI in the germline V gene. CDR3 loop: CASSGKSGQETQYF. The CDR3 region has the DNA TGTGCCAGCAGTGGTAAGAGCGGACAAGAGACCCAGTACTTC.

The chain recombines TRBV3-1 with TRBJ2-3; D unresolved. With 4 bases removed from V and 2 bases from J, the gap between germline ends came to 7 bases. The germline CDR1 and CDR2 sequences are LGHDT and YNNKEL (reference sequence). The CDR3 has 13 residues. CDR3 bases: TGTGCCAGCAGCCGGTCGATCACAGATACGCAGTATTTT. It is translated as CASSRSITDTQYF.

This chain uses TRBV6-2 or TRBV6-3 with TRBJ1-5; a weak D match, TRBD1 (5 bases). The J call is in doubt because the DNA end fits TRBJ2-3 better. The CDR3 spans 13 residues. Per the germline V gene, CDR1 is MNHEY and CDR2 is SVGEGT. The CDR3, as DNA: TGTGCCAGCAGTGGGCCGTACAGGGATACGCAGTATTTT. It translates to CASSGPYRDTQYF.

CDR3 bases: TGTGCCAGCAGTTTATCCACAGGGGGGATGCGGGGCTACACCTTC. Protein product: CASSLSTGGMRGYTF. The gene calls are TRBV12-3 or TRBV12-4 and TRBJ1-2; TRBD1 matches 8 bases. The J segment lost 8 bases and the V segment lost 2 bases, leaving 10 bases of the junction unmatched. The CDR3 is 15 residues long.

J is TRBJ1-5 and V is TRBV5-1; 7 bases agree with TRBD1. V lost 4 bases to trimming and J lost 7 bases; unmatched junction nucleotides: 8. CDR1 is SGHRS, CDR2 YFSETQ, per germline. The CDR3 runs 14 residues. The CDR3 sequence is CASSLQGLGQPQHF. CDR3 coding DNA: TGCGCCAGCAGCCTACAGGGGTTAGGACAGCCCCAGCATTTT.